This T cell receptor (beta chain) is from a study of T cell responses to AZD1222 COVID-19 vaccine. General observations from the study: Mostly white British, mostly female donors; authors suggested clonal diversity may be underestimated. Spike-specific TCRs gained breadth and depth after people received two AZD1222 doses. There were repertoire samples only from the period after the peak T cell response.

Second doses at about 4 or about 12 weeks were pooled. Data came from immunoSEQ multiplex PCR; TCRdb stores just in-frame clones and leaves some out. Among around 80,000 clones listed, 83% were seen once. In regard to this clone: Its antigen is unknown.

Here the sequenced sample was peripheral blood, taken 28 days after the second AZD1222 dose. The sequence was obtained from an adult who received the AZD1222 COVID-19 vaccine.

The CDR3 spells CASSLGGSVDEQFF. CDR3 in DNA: TGTGCCAGCAGTTTAGGGGGATCGGTGGATGAGCAGTTCTTC. The chain is built from TRBV27 and TRBJ2-1; D may correspond to TRBD1 or TRBD2 (5 bases each). The V gene's germline CDR1 is MNHEY and CDR2 SMNVEV (reference sequence). The CDR3 runs 14 residues. Trimming left V 2 bases short and J 8 bases short, with 13 bases between.